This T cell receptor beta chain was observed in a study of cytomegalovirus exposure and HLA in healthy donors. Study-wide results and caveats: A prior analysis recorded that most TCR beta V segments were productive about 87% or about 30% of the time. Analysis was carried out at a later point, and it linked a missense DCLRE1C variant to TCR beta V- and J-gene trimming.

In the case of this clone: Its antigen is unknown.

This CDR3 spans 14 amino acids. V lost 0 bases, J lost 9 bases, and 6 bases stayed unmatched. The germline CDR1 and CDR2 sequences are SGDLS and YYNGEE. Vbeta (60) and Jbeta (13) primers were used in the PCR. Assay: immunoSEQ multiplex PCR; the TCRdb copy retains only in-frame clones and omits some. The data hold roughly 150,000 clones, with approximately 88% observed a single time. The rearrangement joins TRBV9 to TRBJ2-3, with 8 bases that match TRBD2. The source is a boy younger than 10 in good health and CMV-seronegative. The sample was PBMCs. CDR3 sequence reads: CASSVGTSSRTQYF. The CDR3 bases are TGTGCCAGCAGCGTAGGGACTAGCAGTAGGACGCAGTATTTT.